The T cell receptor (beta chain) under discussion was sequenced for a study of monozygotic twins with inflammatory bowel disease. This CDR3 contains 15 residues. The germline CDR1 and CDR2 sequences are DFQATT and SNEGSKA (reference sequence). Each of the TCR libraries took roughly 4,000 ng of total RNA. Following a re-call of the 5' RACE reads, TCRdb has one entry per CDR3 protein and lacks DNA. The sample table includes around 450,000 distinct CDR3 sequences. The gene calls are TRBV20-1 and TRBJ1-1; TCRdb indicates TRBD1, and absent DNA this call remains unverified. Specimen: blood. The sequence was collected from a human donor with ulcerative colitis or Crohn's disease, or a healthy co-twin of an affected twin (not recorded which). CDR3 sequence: CSANPTTAQNTEAFF.